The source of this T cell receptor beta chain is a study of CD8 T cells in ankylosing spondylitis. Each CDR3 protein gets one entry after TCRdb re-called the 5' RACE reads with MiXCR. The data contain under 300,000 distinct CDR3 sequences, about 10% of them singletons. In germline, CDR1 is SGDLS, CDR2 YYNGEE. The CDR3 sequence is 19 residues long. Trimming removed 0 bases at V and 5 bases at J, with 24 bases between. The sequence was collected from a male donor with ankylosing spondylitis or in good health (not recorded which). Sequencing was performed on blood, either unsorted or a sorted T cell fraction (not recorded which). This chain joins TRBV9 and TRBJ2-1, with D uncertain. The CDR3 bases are TGTGCCAGCAGCGTAGCGGATGTCCGAAGGTTCGGCGTTAACAATGAGCAGTTCTTC. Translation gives CASSVADVRRFGVNNEQFF.